Each of the 21 T cell receptor beta chains below was sequenced from the same sample in a study of cytomegalovirus exposure and HLA in healthy donors. PCR involved 60 Vbeta and 13 Jbeta primers. Profiling relied on immunoSEQ multiplex PCR, and the TCRdb table lists in-frame clones only, not all of them. The sample holds some 100,000 clones, roughly 75% seen once. The sample consisted of PBMCs. Every receptor here comes from a woman between 18 and 29 years old in good health and CMV-seropositive.

In its sample, this clone was seen a few times. Here the CDR3 reads CASSRELTGELFF. The CDR3 bases are TGTGCCAGCAGCAGGGAGTTGACCGGGGAGCTGTTTTTT. This chain links TRBV9 with TRBJ2-2, with D possibly matching TRBD2 (5 bases). The CDR3 loop spans 13 amino acids. The germline gives CDR1 SGDLS, CDR2 YYNGEE. V lost 4 bases to trimming and J lost 5 bases, with 9 bases between them. The variable domain in full, with the rest retrieved from reference TRBV9 and TRBJ2-2, is DSGVTQTPKHLITATGQRVTLRCSPRSGDLSVYWYQQSLDQGLQFLIQYYNGEERAKGNILERFSAQQFPDLHSELNLSSLELGDSALYFCASSRELTGELFFGEGSRLTVL.

V gene TRBV28 combines with J gene TRBJ2-6, with TRBD1 identical over 8 bases. Germline-derived CDR1 and CDR2 are MDHEN and SYDVKM. CDR3 length: 17 residues. V shed 3 bases, J shed 0 bases, and the junction held 4 bases outside the gene matches. The CDR3 loop is CASSLGQDYSGANVLTF. CDR3 DNA: TGTGCCAGCAGTTTGGGACAGGATTACTCTGGGGCCAACGTCCTGACTTTC.

CDR3 amino acids: CASRETKGTFSYEQYF. As DNA, the CDR3 is TGTGCCAGCAGGGAAACGAAGGGGACATTCTCCTACGAGCAGTACTTC. This chain connects TRBV5-4 to TRBJ2-7, with D tentatively TRBD1 (6 bases). The CDR3 sequence is 16 residues long. Germline V CDR1 and CDR2: SGHNT, YYREEE (reference sequence). The V end lost 5 bases, the J end lost 0 bases, and 18 bases lay between the germline ends.

The rearrangement uses TRBV15 and TRBJ2-3, with 8 nucleotides matching TRBD2. V lost 0 bases to trimming and J lost 3 bases; unmatched junction nucleotides: 2. This CDR3 is built from 15 residues. Germline V gene lookup returns CDR1 LNHNV and CDR2 YYDKDF (reference sequence). Here the CDR3 reads CATSREPSGTDTQYF. The CDR3 region has the DNA TGTGCCACCAGCAGAGAGCCTAGCGGGACAGATACGCAGTATTTT.

The V call is TRBV19, the J call TRBJ2-1; D is perhaps TRBD2 (7 bases). Trimming removed 1 base at V and 8 bases at J, with 9 bases between. Germline CDR1 is LNHDA and CDR2 is SQIVND (reference sequence). The CDR3 covers 13 residues. For the CDR3, the DNA is TGTGCCAGTAGTATAGGAGGGGGGGATGAGCAGTTCTTC. This gives the protein CASSIGGGDEQFF.

J is TRBJ2-3 and V is TRBV5-1, with TRBD2 matching 14 bases. Germline V lookup: CDR1 SGHRS, CDR2 YFSETQ. This CDR3 is built from 17 residues. V lost 3 bases and J lost 5; bases outside the gene matches: 8. The CDR3 protein is CASSWGLAGAEGDTQYF. Here the CDR3 DNA reads TGCGCCAGCAGCTGGGGACTAGCGGGAGCCGAGGGAGATACGCAGTATTTT.

V and J are TRBV19 and TRBJ1-5; the D gene is possibly TRBD1 (6 bases). This CDR3 has 15 amino acids. Germline CDR1 and CDR2: LNHDA and SQIVND (reference sequence). The V end lost 5 bases, the J end lost 3 bases, and 14 bases lay between the germline ends. The CDR3 region has the DNA TGTGCCAGTAGTTCGGTGAAGGGGGACAATCAGCCCCAGCATTTT. As protein: CASSSVKGDNQPQHF.

The chain recombines TRBV27 with TRBJ2-3, with 12 positions matching TRBD2. V trimming: 5 bases; J trimming: 4 bases; junction bases outside the gene matches: 7. From germline, CDR1 is MNHEY and CDR2 SMNVEV (reference sequence). The CDR3 consists of 16 residues. The CDR3 DNA sequence: TGTGCCAGCAGTCGTTTGACTAGCGGGAGCCCAGATACGCAGTATTTT. Its translation: CASSRLTSGSPDTQYF.

This clone showed up just a few times. The chain recombines TRBV6-5 with TRBJ1-2; D might be TRBD1 (6 bases). The V gene lost 5 bases and the J gene lost 1 base, with 14 bases spanning the gap. The CDR3 loop spans 15 amino acids. Per the germline V gene, CDR1 is MNHEY and CDR2 is SVGAGI. The CDR3 here is CASSKGGGGNYGYTF. The CDR3 nucleotides read TGTGCCAGCAGTAAAGGGGGTGGGGGTAACTATGGCTACACCTTC.

The CDR3 spells CASSELGSIRFGYTF. DNA for the CDR3: TGTGCCAGCAGTGAACTGGGCAGTATTAGATTTGGCTACACCTTC. V gene TRBV6-1 combines with J gene TRBJ1-2; D remains unclear. The CDR3 totals 15 residues. CDR1 and CDR2 (germline): MNHNS, SASEGT. The V end lost 2 bases, the J end lost 7 bases, and 17 bases lay between the germline ends.

The chain has TRBV6-5 and TRBJ2-1; possibly TRBD2 for D (5 bases). The germline V and J ends were trimmed by 0 bases and 8 bases, with 14 bases remaining between them. CDR1 MNHEY and CDR2 SVGAGI come from the germline V gene. This CDR3 contains 15 residues. CDR3 in amino acids: CASSYSAGFVDEQFF. The CDR3, as DNA: TGTGCCAGCAGTTACTCCGCGGGCTTTGTGGATGAGCAGTTCTTC.

V usage is TRBV11-2 and J usage is TRBJ2-5, with D perhaps matching TRBD2 (5 bases). V was shortened by 5 bases and J by 2 bases, with 15 bases between the two germline ends. The V gene's germline CDR1 is SGHAT and CDR2 FQNNGV. The CDR3 covers 15 residues. CDR3 protein: CASSPFSGYQETQYF. The DNA of the CDR3 is TGTGCCAGCAGCCCATTCTCGGGATATCAAGAGACCCAGTACTTC.

The rearrangement links TRBV5-4 to TRBJ2-7, with D unresolved. CDR1 is SGHNT and CDR2 is YYREEE in the germline V gene (reference sequence). With 4 bases removed from V and 1 base from J, the gap between germline ends came to 12 bases. The CDR3 runs to 14 residues. CDR3 DNA: TGTGCCAGCAGCCCGGTCACTGGTTCCTACGAGCAGTACTTC. It yields the protein CASSPVTGSYEQYF.

This clone was detected only a few times. The rearrangement uses TRBV6-4 and TRBJ2-2, with D unresolved. The CDR3 totals 15 residues. Trimming took 0 bases from V and 1 from J, leaving 6 bases between them. Germline CDR1 reads MRHNA; CDR2 reads SNTAGT. CDR3 DNA: TGTGCCAGCAGTGACTCGTCAGGGAACACCGGGGAGCTGTTTTTT. Residues: CASSDSSGNTGELFF.

V gene TRBV28 combines with J gene TRBJ1-2; 7 nucleotides line up with TRBD1. CDR3 length equals 15 residues. The germline V gene has CDR1 MDHEN and CDR2 SYDVKM. V lost 5 bases and J lost 1; bases outside the gene matches: 7. CDR3 sequence: CASSLQGLVNYGYTF. CDR3 sequence (DNA): TGTGCCAGCAGTCTACAGGGGCTAGTTAACTATGGCTACACCTTC.

This clone has just a few counts. This chain links TRBV18 with TRBJ2-3, with 9 bases aligning to TRBD2. Germline CDR1 is KGHSH and CDR2 is LQKENI. Trimming cost V 4 bases and J 3 bases; bases outside gene matches: 5. The CDR3 sequence is 15 residues long. Here the CDR3 reads CASSHGTSRTDTQYF. CDR3 in DNA: TGTGCCAGCTCACATGGGACTAGCCGGACAGATACGCAGTATTTT.

This rearrangement joins TRBV27 to TRBJ2-1, with D possibly matching TRBD2 (5 bases). Between the trimmed V and J ends, which lost 8 bases and 4 bases, there was a span of 9 bases. This CDR3 is built from 12 residues. Germline lookup yields CDR1 MNHEY and CDR2 SMNVEV (reference sequence). The CDR3: CASGSRYNEQFF. In DNA, the CDR3 is TGTGCCAGCGGGAGTCGATACAATGAGCAGTTCTTC.

The sample holds a few counts of this clone. The V call is TRBV6-4, the J call TRBJ2-1; D might be TRBD2 (5 bases). This CDR3 region has 13 residues. Per the germline V gene, CDR1 is MRHNA and CDR2 is SNTAGT. V lost 0 bases, J lost 10 bases, and 10 bases lay in between. Written as DNA, the CDR3 is TGTGCCAGCAGTGACTCCTCCACTAGAGAGCAGTTCTTC. Translation gives CASSDSSTREQFF.

CDR3 sequence: CASSLLDGTDLNQPQHF. CDR3 coding DNA: TGTGCCAGCAGTCTGCTTGACGGGACAGATTTGAATCAGCCCCAGCATTTT. The chain is built from TRBV5-8 and TRBJ1-5, with TRBD1 matching over 7 bases. Trimming removed 5 bases from V and 4 bases from J; junction bases left unmatched: 15. CDR1 is SGHTS, CDR2 YDEGEE, per germline. This CDR3 is 17 amino acids long.

V and J are TRBV19 and TRBJ2-1, with TRBD2 identical over 12 bases. This CDR3 is built from 17 residues. Unmatched junction bases numbered 4, after V lost 0 bases and J lost 4 bases. Germline CDR1 is LNHDA and CDR2 is SQIVND (reference sequence). The CDR3 loop is CASSIEQGLAGYNEQFF. In DNA, the CDR3 is TGTGCCAGTAGTATAGAGCAAGGACTAGCGGGGTACAATGAGCAGTTCTTC.

V is TRBV5-1 and J is TRBJ2-4; the match to TRBD1 covers 9 bases. Unmatched junction bases numbered 5, after V lost 4 bases and J lost 9 bases. The CDR3 extends over 13 amino acids. CDR1 and CDR2 (germline): SGHRS, YFSETQ. The CDR3 protein is CASSGGQGGIQYF. CDR3 coding DNA: TGCGCCAGCAGCGGGGGACAGGGAGGCATTCAGTACTTC.